The present T cell receptor beta chain was sequenced within a study of human thymus T cells (dated by TCRdb to the early 2020s). Background for the entire study: The study used eight infant thymus samples plus four related peripheral blood samples to characterize TCR alpha and beta repertoires. The cohort included about six male and two female infants, with donor ages spanning 7 to 244 days. Paper-wide results and their limitations: On average, approximately 800,000 unique TCRB clonotypes were obtained from thymus samples, compared with approximately 80,000 from blood samples. Both the thymic and the peripheral blood repertoires appeared to show biased V and J gene segment usage.

Points on this clone: Its binding antigen is unknown. No base qualities exist here, and no much larger clone lies one base off it.

Using the immunoSEQ multiplex PCR assay, the TCRB and TCRAD loci were amplified from a standardized quantity of quality-controlled genomic DNA. The amplicons covered the V(D)J region and were long enough to include the CDR3 and to identify the V and J genes. Through the commercial immunoSEQ service, the amplicons were sequenced on an Illumina platform. The original methods were these. Corrections for primer bias and sequencing errors followed previously described methods, while TCRAD and TCRB definitions were based on the IMGT database. The repertoires were analysed using immunoSEQ Analyzer 3.0 and VDJTools for basic statistics, V/J segment usage, diversity estimates, rarefaction and pairwise overlap. Diversity was estimated with Chao1, ChaoE, Efron-Thisted, Shannon and inverse Simpson indices, and also on datasets down-sampled to the smallest sample. Repertoire overlap used strict matching of CDR3 nucleotide sequence, V gene and J gene, with Jaccard-based multidimensional scaling clustering. This is the immuneACCESS table as TCRdb keeps it, with only in-frame sequences that have V and J called. A part of the clones is gone; compared with another copy, unresolved V genes explain less than half, and the rest is unexplained. V and J calls and clone size are as listed in that table; D and trimming were resolved from the DNA. Counted in this sample were approximately 46,000 clones; roughly 94% of them appeared once. The ten largest account for about 0.17% of the sample.

Donors were immunologically healthy infants undergoing open corrective cardiac surgery for congenital heart defects in Finland. For four of the eight donors, a small roughly 0.5-1 mL aliquot of peripheral blood was collected during surgery. For the blood samples, genomic DNA was extracted from all available leukocytes instead of from a set number of cells. Erythrocytes were removed from blood with ACK lysis buffer, and the leukocytes were stored as pellets at -70 °C. Genomic DNA was extracted from frozen cell pellets with a QIAsymphony instrument. Sequenced material: blood. The clonotype was recovered from a girl under three years old with a congenital heart defect but otherwise immunologically healthy.

The DNA sequence is TGTGCCAGCAGCTTTAACAGGGCCTACGAGCAGTACTTC. Translated, this gives CASSFNRAYEQYF. The chain uses TRBV5-4 and TRBJ2-7, with TRBD1 as a weak D call on 6 bases. Between the V and J ends, shortened by 2 bases and 2 bases respectively, the junction contains 8 bases. CDR1 and CDR2 (SGHNT, YYREEE) derive from the germline V gene (reference sequence). The CDR3 runs 13 residues from the cysteine to the phenylalanine. Only the CDR3 DNA stays, 39 bases, in frame from base 1. Reference TRBV5-4 and TRBJ2-7 proteins supply the regions before and after the CDR3; the full variable domain is: ETGVTQSPTHLIKTRGQQVTLRCSSQSGHNTVSWYQQALGQGPQFIFQYYREEENGRGNFPPRFSGLQFPNYSSELNVNALELDDSALYLCASSFNRAYEQYFGPGTRLTVT.